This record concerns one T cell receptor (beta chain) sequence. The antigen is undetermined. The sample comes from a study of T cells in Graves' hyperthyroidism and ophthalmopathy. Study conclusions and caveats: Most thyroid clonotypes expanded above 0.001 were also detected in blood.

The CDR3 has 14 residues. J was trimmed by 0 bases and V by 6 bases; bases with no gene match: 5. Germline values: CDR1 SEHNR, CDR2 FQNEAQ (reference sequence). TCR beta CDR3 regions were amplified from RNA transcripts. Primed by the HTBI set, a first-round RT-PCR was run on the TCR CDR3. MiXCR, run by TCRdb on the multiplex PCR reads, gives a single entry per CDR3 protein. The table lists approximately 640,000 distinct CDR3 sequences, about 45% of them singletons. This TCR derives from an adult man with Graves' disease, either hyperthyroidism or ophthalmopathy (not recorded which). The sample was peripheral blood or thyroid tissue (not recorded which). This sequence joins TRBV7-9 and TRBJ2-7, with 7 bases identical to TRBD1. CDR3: CASSVDRASYEQYF. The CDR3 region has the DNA TGTGCCAGCAGTGTAGACAGGGCCTCCTACGAGCAGTACTTC.